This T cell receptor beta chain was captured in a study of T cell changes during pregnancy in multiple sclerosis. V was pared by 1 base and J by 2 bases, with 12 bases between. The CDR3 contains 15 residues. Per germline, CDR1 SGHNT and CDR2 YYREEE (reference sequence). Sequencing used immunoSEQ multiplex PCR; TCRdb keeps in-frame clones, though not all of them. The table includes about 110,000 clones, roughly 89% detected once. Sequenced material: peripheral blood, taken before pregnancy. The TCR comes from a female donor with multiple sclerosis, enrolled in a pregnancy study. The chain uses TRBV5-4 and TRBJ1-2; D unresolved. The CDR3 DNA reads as TGTGCCAGCAGCTTGCCCGGGAGGTCCAACTATGGCTACACCTTC. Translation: CASSLPGRSNYGYTF.